The 10 T cell receptor beta chains below were found in one sample sequenced in a study of CD8 T cells in Susac syndrome (dated by TCRdb to the late 2010s). Receptors were amplified or captured by the immunoSEQ multiplex PCR assay. RNA was extracted using the RNeasy kit, and about 0.45 to 1 microgram was reverse transcribed with random hexamers. TCRdb itself trimmed the public reads at Q25 with fastp, ran MiXCR and retained productive beta chains. Rows with a matching CDR3 protein are joined into one entry that keeps the most common DNA and genes. The sample table shows some 190,000 distinct CDR3 sequences, and 90% to 96% are seen once. The ten largest clones represent 0.093% of the sample. The sequenced sample was CD4+ T cells from PBMCs. The receptors derive from a human donor with multiple sclerosis.

The rearrangement links TRBV9 to TRBJ2-4; tentatively, D is TRBD2 (6 bases). Trimming pared 4 bases from V and 4 bases from J, leaving 12 bases between. The CDR3 covers 14 residues. In germline, CDR1 is SGDLS, CDR2 YYNGEE. The DNA for the CDR3 is TGTGCCAGCAGCTTCGGGACTGATAAAAACATTCAGTACTTC. This codes for CASSFGTDKNIQYF.

The CDR3: CASSRSGGASTDTQYF. CDR3 coding DNA: TGTGCCAGCAGCCGTAGCGGGGGGGCTAGCACAGATACGCAGTATTTT. The chain links TRBV12-3 or TRBV12-4 to TRBJ2-3; 11 nucleotides line up with TRBD2. With 6 bases clipped from V and 0 bases from J, the junction kept 5 bases outside the gene matches. The CDR3 covers 16 residues.

J is TRBJ2-5 and V is TRBV7-6, with 9 bases matching TRBD1. The CDR3 contains 15 residues. V trimming: 3 bases; J trimming: 4 bases; junction bases outside the gene matches: 6. Germline CDR1 is SGHVS and CDR2 is FNYEAQ. The CDR3 DNA sequence: TGTGCCAGCAGCTTCCAAACAGGGGGCAGAGAGACCCAGTACTTC. Amino acid sequence: CASSFQTGGRETQYF. Full variable domain (missing parts from reference TRBV7-6 and TRBJ2-5): GAGVSQSPRYKVTKRGQDVALRCDPISGHVSLYWYRQALGQGPEFLTYFNYEAQQDKSGLPNDRFSAERPEGSISTLTIQRTEQRDSAMYRCASSFQTGGRETQYFGPGTRLLVL.

This clonotype came up once. V is TRBV19 and J is TRBJ2-7, with a weak D call TRBD1 (9 bases). Trimming shortened V by 10 bases and J by 0 bases, and 19 bases separated the two germline ends. Germline loops: CDR1 LNHDA, CDR2 SQIVND (reference sequence). This CDR3 has 15 residues. Here the CDR3 reads CATSGGQGGSYEQYF. As DNA, the CDR3 is TGTGCCACGAGCGGGGGACAGGGCGGCTCCTACGAGCAGTACTTC.

This clonotype was counted a single time. This chain joins TRBV20-1 and TRBJ2-3, with 10 positions matching TRBD2. The CDR3 runs 15 residues. Trimming removed 1 base from V and 1 base from J; junction bases left unmatched: 2. Germline V gene sequence: CDR1 DFQATT, CDR2 SNEGSKA (reference sequence). CDR3 DNA: TGCAGTGCTAGAGCCAGCGGGGGGGGCACAGATACGCAGTATTTT. This codes for CSARASGGGTDTQYF.

For the CDR3, the DNA is TGTGCCAGCAGTTTAAGGTCTGGGACAGGGTACCCCTACGAGCAGTACTTC. It translates to CASSLRSGTGYPYEQYF. The chain couples TRBV12-3 or TRBV12-4 to TRBJ2-7, with 9 bases lining up with TRBD1. Trimming cost V 2 bases and J 2 bases; bases outside gene matches: 10. This CDR3 comprises 17 residues.

The chain has TRBV11-2 and TRBJ2-7; D is ambiguous. CDR1 and CDR2 (germline): SGHAT, FQNNGV. V was cut by 0 bases and J by 4 bases, with 7 bases left in between. This CDR3 is 13 amino acids long. The CDR3 region has the DNA TGTGCCAGCAGCTTAGAACAATTTTACGAGCAGTACTTC. It encodes CASSLEQFYEQYF. Full variable domain (missing parts from reference TRBV11-2 and TRBJ2-7): EAGVAQSPRYKIIEKRQSVAFWCNPISGHATLYWYQQILGQGPKLLIQFQNNGVVDDSQLPKDRFSAERLKGVDSTLKIQPAKLEDSAVYLCASSLEQFYEQYFGPGTRLTVT.

V and J are TRBV20-1 and TRBJ1-6; D gene uncertain. V was cut by 5 bases and J by 6 bases, with 14 bases left in between. This CDR3 has 14 amino acids. Per the germline V gene, CDR1 is DFQATT and CDR2 is SNEGSKA (reference sequence). The CDR3: CSAYGSPPNSPLHF. CDR3 DNA: TGCAGTGCTTACGGATCACCTCCTAATTCACCCCTCCACTTT.

The chain is built from TRBV28 and TRBJ2-3; D call uncertain. This CDR3 contains 13 residues. V was clipped by 5 bases and J by 2 bases, with 8 bases between them. Germline V gene data show CDR1 as MDHEN and CDR2 as SYDVKM. CDR3 DNA: TGTGCCAGCAGTCCACCGGACACAGATACGCAGTATTTT. It codes for CASSPPDTDTQYF. Combining the CDR3 with reference TRBV28 and TRBJ2-3 gives the whole variable domain DVKVTQSSRYLVKRTGEKVFLECVQDMDHENMFWYRQDPGLGLRLIYFSYDVKMKEKGDIPEGYSVSREKKERFSLILESASTNQTSMYLCASSPPDTDTQYFGPGTRLTVL.

This clonotype was observed once. The rearrangement joins TRBV4-1 to TRBJ1-2; D perhaps matches TRBD1 (6 bases). The germline gives CDR1 MGHRA, CDR2 YSYEKL. V was trimmed by 1 base and J by 6 bases, leaving 18 bases between them. The CDR3 has 16 residues. The CDR3 nucleotides read TGCGCCAGCAGCCAAGGCGGCAGGGGAAGGTTAGATGGCTACACCTTC. It is translated as CASSQGGRGRLDGYTF.